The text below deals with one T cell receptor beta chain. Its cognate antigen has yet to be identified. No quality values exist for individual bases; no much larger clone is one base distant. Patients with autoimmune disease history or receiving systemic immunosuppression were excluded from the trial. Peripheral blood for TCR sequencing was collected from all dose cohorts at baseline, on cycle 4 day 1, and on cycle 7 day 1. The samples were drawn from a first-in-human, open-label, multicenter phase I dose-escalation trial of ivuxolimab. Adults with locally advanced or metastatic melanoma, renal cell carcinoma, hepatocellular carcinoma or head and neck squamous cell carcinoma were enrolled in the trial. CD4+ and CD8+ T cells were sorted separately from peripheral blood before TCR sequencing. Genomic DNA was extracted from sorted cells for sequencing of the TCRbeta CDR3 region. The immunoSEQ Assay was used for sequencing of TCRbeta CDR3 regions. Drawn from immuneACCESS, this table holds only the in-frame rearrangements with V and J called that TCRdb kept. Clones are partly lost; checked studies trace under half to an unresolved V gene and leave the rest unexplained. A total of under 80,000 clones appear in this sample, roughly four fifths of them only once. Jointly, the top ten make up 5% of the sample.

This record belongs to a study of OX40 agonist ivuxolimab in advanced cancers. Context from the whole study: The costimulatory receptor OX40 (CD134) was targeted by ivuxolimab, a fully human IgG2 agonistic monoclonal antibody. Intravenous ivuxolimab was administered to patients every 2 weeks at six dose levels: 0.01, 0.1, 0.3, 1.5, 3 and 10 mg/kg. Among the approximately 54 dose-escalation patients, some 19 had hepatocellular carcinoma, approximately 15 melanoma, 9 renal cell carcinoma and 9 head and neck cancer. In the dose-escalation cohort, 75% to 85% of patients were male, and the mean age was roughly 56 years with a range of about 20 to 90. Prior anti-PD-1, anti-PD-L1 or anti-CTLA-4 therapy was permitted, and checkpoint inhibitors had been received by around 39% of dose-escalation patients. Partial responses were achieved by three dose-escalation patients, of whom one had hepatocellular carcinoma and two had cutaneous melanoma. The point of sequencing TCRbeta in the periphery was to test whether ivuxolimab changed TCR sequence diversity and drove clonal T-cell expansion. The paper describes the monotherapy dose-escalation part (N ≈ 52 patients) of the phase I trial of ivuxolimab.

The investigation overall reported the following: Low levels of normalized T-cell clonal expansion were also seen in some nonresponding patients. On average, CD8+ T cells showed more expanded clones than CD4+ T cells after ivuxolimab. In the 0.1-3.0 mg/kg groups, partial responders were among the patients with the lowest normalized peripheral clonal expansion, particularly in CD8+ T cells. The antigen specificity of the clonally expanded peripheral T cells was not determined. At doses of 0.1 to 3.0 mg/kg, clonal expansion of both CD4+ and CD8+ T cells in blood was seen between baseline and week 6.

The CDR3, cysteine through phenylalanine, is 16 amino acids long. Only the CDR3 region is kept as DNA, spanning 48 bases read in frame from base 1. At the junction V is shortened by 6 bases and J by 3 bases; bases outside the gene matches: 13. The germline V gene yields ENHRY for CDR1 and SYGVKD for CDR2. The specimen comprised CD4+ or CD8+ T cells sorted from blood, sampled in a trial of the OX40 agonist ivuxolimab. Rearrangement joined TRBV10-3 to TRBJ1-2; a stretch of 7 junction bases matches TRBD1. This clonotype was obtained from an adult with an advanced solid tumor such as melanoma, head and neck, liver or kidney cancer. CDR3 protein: CAISPVPGQRDYGYTF. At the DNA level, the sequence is TGTGCCATCAGCCCCGTCCCGGGACAGAGGGACTATGGCTACACCTTC.